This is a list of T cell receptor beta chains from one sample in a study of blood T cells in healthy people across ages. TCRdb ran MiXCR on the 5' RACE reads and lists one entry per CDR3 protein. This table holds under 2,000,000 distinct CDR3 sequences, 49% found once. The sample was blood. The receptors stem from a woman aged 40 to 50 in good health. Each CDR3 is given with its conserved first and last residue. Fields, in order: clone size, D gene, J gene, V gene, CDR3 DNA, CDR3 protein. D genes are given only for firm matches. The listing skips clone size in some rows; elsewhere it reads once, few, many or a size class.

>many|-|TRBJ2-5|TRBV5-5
TGTGCCAGCAGCCGACAGTTCCAAGAGACCCAGTACTTC
CASSRQFQETQYF
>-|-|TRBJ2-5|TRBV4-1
TGCGCCAGCAGCCAAGTTCCGACTGGGTCCGAGACCCAGTACTTC
CASSQVPTGSETQYF
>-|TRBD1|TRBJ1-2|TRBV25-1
TGTGCCAGCGCGGGACAGAACTATGGCTACACCTTC
CASAGQNYGYTF
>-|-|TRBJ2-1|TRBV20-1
TGCAGTGCTGATGTTGAAGCGGATGCCGAGCAGTTCTTC
CSADVEADAEQFF
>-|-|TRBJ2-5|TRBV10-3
TGTGCCATCAGTGAGTCGTGGACAGAAGACAATGAGCAGTACTTC
CAISESWTEDNEQYF
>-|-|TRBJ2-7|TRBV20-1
TGCAGTGCCCGAAAGGGGTCCTGGACGTCCTACGAGCAGTACTTC
CSARKGSWTSYEQYF
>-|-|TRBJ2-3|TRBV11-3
TGTGCCAGCAGCTTTACGACTTCCCCGCCAGATACGCAGTATTTT
CASSFTTSPPDTQYF
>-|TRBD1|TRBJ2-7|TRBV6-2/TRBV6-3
TGTGCCAGCAGTTTAGTGGGACAGAGTTTTTCCGAGCAGTACTTC
CASSLVGQSFSEQYF
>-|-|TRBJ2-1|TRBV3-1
TGTGCCAGCAGCCAGCGGGGTATTCAGGACAATGAGCAGTTCTTC
CASSQRGIQDNEQFF
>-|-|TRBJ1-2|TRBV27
TGTGCCAGCAGTTTCTTGTCCGGGACCAACTATGGCTACACCTTC
CASSFLSGTNYGYTF
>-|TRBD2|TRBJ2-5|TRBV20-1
TGCAGTGCTAGGGTAGCGGGGTCAGGGGAGACCCAGTACTTC
CSARVAGSGETQYF
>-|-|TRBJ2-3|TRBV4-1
TGCGCCAGCAGCCAACCCGTTACGGTCAGCACAGATACGCAGTATTTT
CASSQPVTVSTDTQYF
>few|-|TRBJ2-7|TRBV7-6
TGTGCCAGCAGCTTAGCTGACCGAAAACCCGCCGACGAGCAGTACTTC
CASSLADRKPADEQYF
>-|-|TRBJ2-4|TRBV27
TGTGCCAGCAGTTTAAGGCAGGTAGAGGGGAACATTCAGTACTTC
CASSLRQVEGNIQYF
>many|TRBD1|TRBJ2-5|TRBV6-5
TGCGCCAGCAGTTGGACAGGGCAAGAGACCCAGTACTTC
CASSWTGQETQYF
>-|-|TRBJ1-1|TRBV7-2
TGTGCCAGCAGGGACCGACGGAGGCCCACTGAAGCTTTCTTT
CASRDRRRPTEAFF
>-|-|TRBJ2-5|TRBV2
TGTGCCAGCAGTGGTCGGGGTCCGCAGACCCAGTACTTC
CASSGRGPQTQYF
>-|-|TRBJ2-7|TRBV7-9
TGTGCCAGCAGCTTGATGGACAGAGTATACGAGCAGTACTTC
CASSLMDRVYEQYF
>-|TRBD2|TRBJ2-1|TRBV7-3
TGTGCCAGCAGCCAACGGACTAGCGGGGCTAACAATGAGCAGTTCTTC
CASSQRTSGANNEQFF
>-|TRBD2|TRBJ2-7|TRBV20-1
TGCAGTGCTAGGTGGTTAGTAGCGGGTAGCGCCTACGAGCAGTACTTC
CSARWLVAGSAYEQYF
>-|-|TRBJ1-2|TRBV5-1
TGCGCCAGCAGCCGGCTCCCCCCGGGAAATCGGATTGTGGACTATGGCTACACCTTC
CASSRLPPGNRIVDYGYTF
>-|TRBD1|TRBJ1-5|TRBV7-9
TGTGCCAGCAGCACGGACAGGAGCCCCAATCAGCCCCAGCATTTT
CASSTDRSPNQPQHF
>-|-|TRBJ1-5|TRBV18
TGTGCCAGCTCACCGGCCAGGGTTGGTCAGCCCCAGCATTTT
CASSPARVGQPQHF
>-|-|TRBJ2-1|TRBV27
TGTGCCAGCAGTCGAGGATTTAATGAGCAGTTCTTC
CASSRGFNEQFF
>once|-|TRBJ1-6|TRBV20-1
TGCAGTGCTAGAGATAGGAGTAACTCCTATAATTCACCCCTCCACTTT
CSARDRSNSYNSPLHF
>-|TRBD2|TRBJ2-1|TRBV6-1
TGTGCCAGCAGCCCAAGACAGTCGCAGACTAGCGGGACCTACAATGAGCAGTTCTTC
CASSPRQSQTSGTYNEQFF
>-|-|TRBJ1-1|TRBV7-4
TGTGCCAGCAGTTGGTGGGCAAACACTGAAGCTTTCTTT
CASSWWANTEAFF
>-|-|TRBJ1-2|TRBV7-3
TGTGCCAGCAGCTTAACGAAGGGGGAGGGGCCCGGCTATGGCTACACCTTC
CASSLTKGEGPGYGYTF
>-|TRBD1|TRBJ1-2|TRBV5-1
TGCGCCAGCAGCTTGGCCCCTTCCTGGGACAGCTATGGCTACACCTTC
CASSLAPSWDSYGYTF
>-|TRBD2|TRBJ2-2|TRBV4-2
TGTGCCAGCGGCTGGGGACTAGCGGGGACTCCGGCCACCGGGGAGCTGTTTTTT
CASGWGLAGTPATGELFF
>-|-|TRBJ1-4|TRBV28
TGTGCCAGCACTTCATATGGGGCGAGTGATGAAAAACTGTTTTTT
CASTSYGASDEKLFF
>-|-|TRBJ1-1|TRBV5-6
TGTGCCAGCAGCTCCCTGACCGCAGGGGTTGAAGCTTTCTTT
CASSSLTAGVEAFF
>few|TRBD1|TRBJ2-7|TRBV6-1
TGTGCCAGCAGTCCCGGGACAGGGGGAGACGAGCAGTACTTC
CASSPGTGGDEQYF